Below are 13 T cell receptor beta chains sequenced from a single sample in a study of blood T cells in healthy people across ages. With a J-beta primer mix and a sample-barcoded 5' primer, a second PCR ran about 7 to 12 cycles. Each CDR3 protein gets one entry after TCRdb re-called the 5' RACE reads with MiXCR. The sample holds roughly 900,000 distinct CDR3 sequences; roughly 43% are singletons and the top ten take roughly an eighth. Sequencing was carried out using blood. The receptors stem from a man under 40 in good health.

The CDR3 sequence is CASSLVLATNEKLFF. Written as DNA, the CDR3 is TGTGCCAGCAGTTTGGTGCTTGCAACTAATGAAAAACTGTTTTTT. V gene TRBV28 combines with J gene TRBJ1-4; D is unclear. With 3 bases removed from V and 0 bases from J, the gap between germline ends came to 8 bases. CDR1 and CDR2 from the germline V gene are MDHEN and SYDVKM. This CDR3 spans 15 amino acids.

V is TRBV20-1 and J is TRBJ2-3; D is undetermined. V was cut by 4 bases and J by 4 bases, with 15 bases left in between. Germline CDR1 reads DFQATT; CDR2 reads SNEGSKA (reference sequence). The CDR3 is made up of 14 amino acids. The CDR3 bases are TGCAGTGCTACCATTAGGATAGGGCCAGATACGCAGTATTTT. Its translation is CSATIRIGPDTQYF.

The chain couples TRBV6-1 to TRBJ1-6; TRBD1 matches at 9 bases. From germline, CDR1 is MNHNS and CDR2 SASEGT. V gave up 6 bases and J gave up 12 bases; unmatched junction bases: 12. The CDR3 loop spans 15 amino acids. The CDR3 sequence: CASRGPGQGEKPLHF. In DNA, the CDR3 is TGTGCCAGCAGGGGACCGGGACAGGGTGAAAAACCCCTCCACTTT.

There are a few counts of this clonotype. DNA for the CDR3: TGTGCCAGCAGTTACACCCGGACAGGACGCTCTGGAAACACCATATATTTT. Encoded protein: CASSYTRTGRSGNTIYF. The chain combines TRBV6-5 with TRBJ1-3; 7 nucleotides align to TRBD1. Germline CDR1 and CDR2: MNHEY and SVGAGI. J lost 0 bases, V lost 2 bases, and 7 bases had no gene match. This CDR3 has 17 amino acids.

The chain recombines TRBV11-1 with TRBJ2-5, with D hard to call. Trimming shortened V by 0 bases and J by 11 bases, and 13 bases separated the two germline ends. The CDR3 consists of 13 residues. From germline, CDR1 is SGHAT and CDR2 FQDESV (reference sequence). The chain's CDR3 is CASSLADGNEQYF. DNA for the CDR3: TGTGCCAGCAGCTTAGCGGACGGAAATGAGCAGTACTTC. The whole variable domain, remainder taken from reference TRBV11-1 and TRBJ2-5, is EAEVAQSPRYKITEKSQAVAFWCDPISGHATLYWYRQILGQGPELLVQFQDESVVDDSQLPKDRFSAERLKGVDSTLKIQPAELGDSAMYLCASSLADGNEQYFGPGTRLLVL.

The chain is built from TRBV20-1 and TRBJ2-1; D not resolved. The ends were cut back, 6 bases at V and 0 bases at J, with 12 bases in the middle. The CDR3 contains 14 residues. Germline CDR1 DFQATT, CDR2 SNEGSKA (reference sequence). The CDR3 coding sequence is TGCAGTGCCCGGAGCCCTAACTCCTACAATGAGCAGTTCTTC. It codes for CSARSPNSYNEQFF.

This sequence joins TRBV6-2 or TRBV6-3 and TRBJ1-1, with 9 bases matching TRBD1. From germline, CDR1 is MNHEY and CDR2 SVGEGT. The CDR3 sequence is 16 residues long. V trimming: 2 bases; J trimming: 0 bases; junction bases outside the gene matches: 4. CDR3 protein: CASSYGTGIMNTEAFF. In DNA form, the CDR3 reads TGTGCCAGCAGTTACGGGACAGGGATAATGAACACTGAAGCTTTCTTT.

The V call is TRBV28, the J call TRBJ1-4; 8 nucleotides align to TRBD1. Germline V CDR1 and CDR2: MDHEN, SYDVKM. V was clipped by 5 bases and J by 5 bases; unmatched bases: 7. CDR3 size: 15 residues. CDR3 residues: CASSPGQGGNEKLFF. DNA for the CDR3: TGTGCCAGCAGTCCCGGACAGGGAGGGAATGAAAAACTGTTTTTT.

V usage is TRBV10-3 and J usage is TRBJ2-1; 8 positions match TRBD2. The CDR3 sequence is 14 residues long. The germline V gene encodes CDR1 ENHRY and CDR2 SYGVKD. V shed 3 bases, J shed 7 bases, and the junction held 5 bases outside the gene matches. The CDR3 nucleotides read TGTGCCATCAGTGAAGCGGGGGTAAGAAATGAGCAGTTCTTC. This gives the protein CAISEAGVRNEQFF.

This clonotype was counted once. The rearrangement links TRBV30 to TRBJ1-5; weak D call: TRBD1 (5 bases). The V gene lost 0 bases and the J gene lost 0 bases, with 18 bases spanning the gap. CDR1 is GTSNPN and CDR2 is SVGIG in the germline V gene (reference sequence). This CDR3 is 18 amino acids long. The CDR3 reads CAWSVRDGGFYSNQPQHF. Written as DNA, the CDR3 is TGTGCCTGGAGTGTAAGGGACGGAGGATTCTATAGCAATCAGCCCCAGCATTTT.

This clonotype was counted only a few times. The CDR3 coding sequence is TGCAGTGCTCCGGACAGAGCCTACGAGCAGTACTTC. It encodes CSAPDRAYEQYF. V and J are TRBV20-1 and TRBJ2-7, with a possible D match to TRBD1 (6 bases). From germline, CDR1 is DFQATT and CDR2 SNEGSKA (reference sequence). The length of the CDR3 is 12 residues. The germline V and J ends were trimmed by 5 bases and 2 bases, with 10 bases remaining between them.

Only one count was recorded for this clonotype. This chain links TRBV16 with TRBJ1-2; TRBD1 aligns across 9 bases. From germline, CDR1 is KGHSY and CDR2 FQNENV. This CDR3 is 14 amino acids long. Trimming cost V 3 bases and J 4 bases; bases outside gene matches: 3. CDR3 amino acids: CASSHDRGFYGYTF. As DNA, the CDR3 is TGTGCCAGCAGCCACGACAGGGGGTTCTATGGCTACACCTTC. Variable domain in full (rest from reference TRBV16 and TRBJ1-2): GEEVAQTPKHLVRGEGQKAKLYCAPIKGHSYVFWYQQVLKNEFKFLISFQNENVFDETGMPKERFSAKCLPNSPCSLEIQATKLEDSAVYFCASSHDRGFYGYTFGSGTRLTVV.

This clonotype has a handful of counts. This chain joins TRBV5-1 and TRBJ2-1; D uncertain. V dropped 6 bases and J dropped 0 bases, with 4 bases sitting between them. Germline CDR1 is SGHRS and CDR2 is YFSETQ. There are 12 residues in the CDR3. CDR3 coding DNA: TGCGCCAGCACCCTCTCCTACAATGAGCAGTTCTTC. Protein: CASTLSYNEQFF.